This T cell receptor (beta chain) derives from a study of glioma-infiltrating T cells after dendritic cell vaccination. Profiled with immunoSEQ multiplex PCR; TCRdb holds only in-frame clones, not every one. This sample carries tens of thousands of clones, just under 85% of them seen once, and the ten largest clones take around a sixth. The CDR3 is 14 amino acids. Germline CDR1 GTSNPN, CDR2 SVGIG (reference sequence). V gave up 7 bases and J gave up 4 bases, with 19 bases separating them. Time point reported: after dendritic cell vaccination, including at tumor progression/relapse. Before vaccination, two weeks after the third vaccination, and at progression, PBMC were collected. This clone was observed once.

Source: blood, taken after dendritic cell vaccination. The chain joins TRBV30 to TRBJ1-1; no reliable D call. The source of this sequence is a human donor with glioblastoma. The CDR3 region is CAFDLSVVGTEAFF. CDR3 bases: TGTGCCTTTGACCTCAGCGTTGTGGGCACTGAAGCTTTCTTT.